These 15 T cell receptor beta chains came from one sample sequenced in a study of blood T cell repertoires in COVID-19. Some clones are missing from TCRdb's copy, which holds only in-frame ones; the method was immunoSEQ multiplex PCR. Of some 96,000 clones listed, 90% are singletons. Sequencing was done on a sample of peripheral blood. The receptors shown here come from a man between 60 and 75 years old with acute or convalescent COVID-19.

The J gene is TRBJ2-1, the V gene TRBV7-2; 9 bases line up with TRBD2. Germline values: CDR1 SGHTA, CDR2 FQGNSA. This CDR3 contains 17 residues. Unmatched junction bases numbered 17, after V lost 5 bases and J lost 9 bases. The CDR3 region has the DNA TGTGCCAGCAGCCCCGAGAGGCTAGCGGGATCGGGAGGTGAGCAGTTCTTC. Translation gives CASSPERLAGSGGEQFF.

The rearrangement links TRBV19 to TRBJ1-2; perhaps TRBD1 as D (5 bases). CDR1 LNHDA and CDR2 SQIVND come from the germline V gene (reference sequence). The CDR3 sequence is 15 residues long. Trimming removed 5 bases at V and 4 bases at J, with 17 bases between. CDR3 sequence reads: CASSPMTPGGYGYTF. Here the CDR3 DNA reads TGTGCCAGTAGTCCTATGACACCGGGGGGCTATGGCTACACCTTC.

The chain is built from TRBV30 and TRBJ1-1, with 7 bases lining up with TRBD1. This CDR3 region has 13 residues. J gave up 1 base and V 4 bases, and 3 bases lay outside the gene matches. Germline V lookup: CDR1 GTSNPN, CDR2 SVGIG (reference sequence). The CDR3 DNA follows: TGTGCCTGGATGAGGACAGGGAACACTGAAGCTTTCTTT. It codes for CAWMRTGNTEAFF.

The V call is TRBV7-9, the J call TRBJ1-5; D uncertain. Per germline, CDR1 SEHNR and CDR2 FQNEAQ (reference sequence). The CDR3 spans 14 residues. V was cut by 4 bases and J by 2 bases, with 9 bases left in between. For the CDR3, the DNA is TGTGCCAGCAGCTGGGGAGATGGCAATCAGCCCCAGCATTTT. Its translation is CASSWGDGNQPQHF. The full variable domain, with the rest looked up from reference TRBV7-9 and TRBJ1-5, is DTGVSQNPRHKITKRGQNVTFRCDPISEHNRLYWYRQTLGQGPEFLTYFQNEAQLEKSRLLSDRFSAERPKGSFSTLEIQRTEQGDSAMYLCASSWGDGNQPQHFGDGTRLSIL.

CDR3 in DNA: TGTGCCAGCAGTTTTACAGGGGTCGCTGGCTACACCTTC. Protein sequence: CASSFTGVAGYTF. V gene TRBV12-3 or TRBV12-4 combines with J gene TRBJ1-2, with 7 bases fitting TRBD1. The CDR3 is 13 residues long. Trimming took 3 bases from V and 7 from J; bases not matched to a gene: 5.

CDR3 loop: CASRRTDTILSTEAFF. DNA for the CDR3: TGTGCCAGCCGCCGGACAGACACTATTTTGAGCACTGAAGCTTTCTTT. The rearrangement links TRBV3-1 (or the pseudogene TRBV3-2) to TRBJ1-1; perhaps TRBD1 as D (6 bases). Trimming shortened V by 8 bases and J by 4 bases, and 23 bases separated the two germline ends. CDR3 length equals 16 residues. Germline V gene lookup returns CDR1 LGHDT and CDR2 YNNKEL (reference sequence).

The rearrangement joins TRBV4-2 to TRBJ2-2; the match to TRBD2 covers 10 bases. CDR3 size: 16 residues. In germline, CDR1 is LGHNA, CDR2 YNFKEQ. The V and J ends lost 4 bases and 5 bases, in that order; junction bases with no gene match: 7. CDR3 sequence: CASSLAGGERTGELFF. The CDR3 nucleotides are TGTGCCAGCAGCCTAGCGGGGGGTGAGAGGACCGGGGAGCTGTTTTTT.

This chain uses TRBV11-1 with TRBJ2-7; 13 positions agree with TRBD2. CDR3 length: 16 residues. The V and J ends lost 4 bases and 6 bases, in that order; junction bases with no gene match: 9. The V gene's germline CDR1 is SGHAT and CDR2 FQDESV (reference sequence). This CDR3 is CASSSVGGTSGVEQYF. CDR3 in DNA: TGTGCCAGCAGCTCCGTAGGTGGGACTAGCGGGGTCGAGCAGTACTTC. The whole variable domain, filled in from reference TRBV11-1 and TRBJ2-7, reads EAEVAQSPRYKITEKSQAVAFWCDPISGHATLYWYRQILGQGPELLVQFQDESVVDDSQLPKDRFSAERLKGVDSTLKIQPAELGDSAMYLCASSSVGGTSGVEQYFGPGTRLTVT.

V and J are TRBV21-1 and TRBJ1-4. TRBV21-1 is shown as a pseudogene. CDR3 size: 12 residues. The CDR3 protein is CASSKGSEKLFF. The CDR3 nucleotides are TGTGCCAGCAGCAAAGGGAGTGAAAAACTGTTTTTT.

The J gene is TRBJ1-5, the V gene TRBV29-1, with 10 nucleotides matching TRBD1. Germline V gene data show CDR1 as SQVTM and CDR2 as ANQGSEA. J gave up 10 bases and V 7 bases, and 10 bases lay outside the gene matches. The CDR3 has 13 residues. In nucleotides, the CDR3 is TGCAGCGCAGGGACAGGGGAAGATGGTCCCCAGCATTTT. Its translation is CSAGTGEDGPQHF.

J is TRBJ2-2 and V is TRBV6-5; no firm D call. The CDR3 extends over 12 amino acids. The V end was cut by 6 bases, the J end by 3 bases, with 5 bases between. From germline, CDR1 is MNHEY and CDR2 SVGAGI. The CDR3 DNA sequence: TGTGCCAGCAGCCCCTACACCGGGGAGCTGTTTTTT. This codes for CASSPYTGELFF.

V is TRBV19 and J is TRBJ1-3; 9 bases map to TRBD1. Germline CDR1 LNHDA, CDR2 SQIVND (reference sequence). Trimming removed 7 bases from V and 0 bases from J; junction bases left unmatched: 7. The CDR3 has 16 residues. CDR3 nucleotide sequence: TGTGCCAGTACCATGGGGACAGGGCACTCTGGAAACACCATATATTTT. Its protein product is CASTMGTGHSGNTIYF.

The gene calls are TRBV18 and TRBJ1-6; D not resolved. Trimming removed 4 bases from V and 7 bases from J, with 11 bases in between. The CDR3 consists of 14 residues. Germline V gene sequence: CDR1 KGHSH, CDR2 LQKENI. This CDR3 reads CASSLPKPNSPLHF. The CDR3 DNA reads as TGTGCCAGCTCACTCCCTAAACCCAATTCACCCCTCCACTTT. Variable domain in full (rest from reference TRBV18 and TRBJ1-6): NAGVMQNPRHLVRRRGQEARLRCSPMKGHSHVYWYRQLPEEGLKFMVYLQKENIIDESGMPKERFSAEFPKEGPSILRIQQVVRGDSAAYFCASSLPKPNSPLHFGNGTRLTVT.

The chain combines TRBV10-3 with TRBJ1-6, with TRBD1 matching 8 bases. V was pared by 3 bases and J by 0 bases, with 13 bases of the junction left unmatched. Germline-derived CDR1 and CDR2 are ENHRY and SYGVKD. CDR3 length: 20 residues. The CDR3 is CAISDPDRGPLSSYNSPLHF. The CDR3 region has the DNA TGTGCCATCAGTGATCCCGACAGGGGTCCCCTGAGCTCCTATAATTCACCCCTCCACTTT.

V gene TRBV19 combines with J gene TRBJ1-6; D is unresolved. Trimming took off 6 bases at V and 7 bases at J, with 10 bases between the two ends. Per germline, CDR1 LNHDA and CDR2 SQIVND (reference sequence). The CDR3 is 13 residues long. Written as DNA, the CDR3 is TGTGCCAGTAGCCTTAACTACAATTCACCCCTCCACTTT. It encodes CASSLNYNSPLHF.